The clone carrying this T cell receptor (beta chain) was recorded at least ten times. Original processing methods: The distant-metastasis classifier for papillary thyroid cancer was built from CDR3 differences across clinicopathological groups. TCRdb re-called the PCR reads through MiXCR. The V and J calls and clone size are TCRdb's, not the authors'. Among roughly 30,000 clones listed, around 20% were seen once. This sample was included in a study of metastatic and nonmetastatic thyroid tumors. CDR3 size: 13 residues. In germline, CDR1 is KGHSH, CDR2 LQKENI. Trimming removed 5 bases from V and 3 bases from J, with 10 bases in between. Each patient went into thyroid surgery without having received any treatment.

The source is a female donor with papillary thyroid cancer or a benign thyroid nodule (not recorded which). Some clones in this sample may be carry-over from other donors' samples. The genes are TRBV18 and TRBJ1-1; D gene uncertain. Input material: blood. The CDR3 region is CASSTNWDTEAFF. The CDR3 nucleotides are TGTGCCAGCTCAACTAACTGGGACACTGAAGCTTTCTTT. Together with reference TRBV18 and TRBJ1-1, the CDR3 gives the full variable domain: NAGVMQNPRHLVRRRGQEARLRCSPMKGHSHVYWYRQLPEEGLKFMVYLQKENIIDESGMPKERFSAEFPKEGPSILRIQQVVRGDSAAYFCASSTNWDTEAFFGQGTRLTVV.